This T cell receptor beta chain was profiled in a study of glioma-infiltrating T cells. Findings and caveats of the study: Tissue-blood divergence was below expectation in non-neoplastic patients, above in gliomas.

Amplification of TCR alpha and beta CDR3 regions from RNA used iRepertoire nested multiplex PCR. TCRdb analysed the multiplex PCR reads with MiXCR anew, one entry per CDR3 protein. The profile covers 100,000 to 150,000 distinct CDR3 sequences, with under 30% appearing a single time and roughly a quarter taken by the ten largest. V lost 0 bases and J 4 bases, leaving 12 bases between the germline ends. The CDR3 runs to 16 residues. Germline CDR1 LNHNV, CDR2 YYDKDF (reference sequence). Notes on this clonotype: Its antigen is not identified.

The chain has TRBV15 and TRBJ2-2, with D possibly being TRBD2 (7 bases). This TCR derives from a human donor with low-grade glioma or glioblastoma, undergoing nonglioma brain surgery, or in good health (not recorded which). Sequencing used glioma tissue, nonneoplastic brain tissue, or PBMCs (not recorded which). The CDR3 spells CATSRDPGGTTGELFF. The DNA of the CDR3 is TGTGCCACCAGCAGAGACCCGGGGGGCACCACCGGGGAGCTGTTTTTT. Using reference TRBV15 and TRBJ2-2 for the parts outside the CDR3, the full variable domain is DAMVIQNPRYQVTQFGKPVTLSCSQTLNHNVMYWYQQKSSQAPKLLFHYYDKDFNNEADTPDNFQSRRPNTSFCFLDIRSPGLGDTAMYLCATSRDPGGTTGELFFGEGSRLTVL.